These 7 T cell receptor beta chains were all obtained from the same sample, sequenced in a study of blood T cell repertoires in COVID-19. This table comes from immunoSEQ multiplex PCR, and its TCRdb copy is limited to in-frame clones, with some not included. Counted here are hundreds of thousands of clones, about 86% occurring once; the ten biggest clones make up roughly 14%. The sequencing input was peripheral blood. Receptors were obtained from an older woman with COVID-19, enrolled during active disease.

V usage is TRBV24-1 and J usage is TRBJ2-5, with 10 bases lining up with TRBD1. CDR1 and CDR2 (germline): KGHDR, SFDVKD. The junction had 3 bases not matched to a gene; V was cut back by 2 bases and J by 4 bases. The CDR3 is made up of 15 amino acids. The CDR3 is CATSDSGQGVETQYF. The DNA for the CDR3 is TGTGCCACCAGTGATTCCGGACAGGGGGTAGAGACCCAGTACTTC.

This clone was seen a few times. The chain carries TRBV2 and TRBJ2-2, with TRBD1 identical over 7 bases. CDR3 length: 17 residues. V gave up 8 bases and J gave up 0 bases; unmatched junction bases: 12. Germline lookup yields CDR1 SNHLY and CDR2 FYNNEI. This chain's CDR3 is CASGPDVGTANTGELFF. CDR3 bases: TGTGCCAGCGGCCCGGACGTAGGGACAGCGAACACCGGGGAGCTGTTTTTT. The variable domain in full, with the rest retrieved from reference TRBV2 and TRBJ2-2, is EPEVTQTPSHQVTQMGQEVILRCVPISNHLYFYWYRQILGQKVEFLVSFYNNEISEKSEIFDDQFSVERPDGSNFTLKIRSTKLEDSAMYFCASGPDVGTANTGELFFGEGSRLTVL.

This clone was recorded once. The rearrangement links TRBV5-4 to TRBJ1-1; 7 nucleotides line up with TRBD1. The junction had 9 bases not matched to a gene; V was cut back by 4 bases and J by 3 bases. Per the germline V gene, CDR1 is SGHNT and CDR2 is YYREEE (reference sequence). This CDR3 has 15 residues. The CDR3 loop is CASSQPRGEYTEAFF. In DNA, the CDR3 is TGTGCCAGCAGCCAGCCCAGGGGGGAGTACACTGAAGCTTTCTTT.

V usage is TRBV3-1 (or the pseudogene TRBV3-2) and J usage is TRBJ1-2; perhaps TRBD1 as D (5 bases). The germline V gene encodes CDR1 LGHDT and CDR2 YNNKEL (reference sequence). This CDR3 spans 13 amino acids. V shed 6 bases and J shed 7 bases, with 15 bases lying between them. The CDR3 DNA reads as TGTGCCAGCAGGGCGACGAGCGGGGGTGGCTACACCTTC. It yields the protein CASRATSGGGYTF.

The chain employs TRBV5-1 and TRBJ2-3, with TRBD1 matching over 7 bases. CDR1 is SGHRS and CDR2 is YFSETQ in the germline V gene. Losses at the gene ends were 4 bases for V and 2 bases for J; bases not matched to a gene: 4. The CDR3 consists of 14 residues. CDR3 region: CASSHGQDTDTQYF. CDR3 nucleotides: TGCGCCAGCAGCCATGGACAGGACACAGATACGCAGTATTTT.

The chain couples TRBV5-1 to TRBJ2-1; 8 positions match TRBD2. J was trimmed by 5 bases and V by 2 bases; bases with no gene match: 6. The CDR3 sequence is 15 residues long. Per germline, CDR1 SGHRS and CDR2 YFSETQ. The CDR3 protein is CASSFNGGANNEQFF. The CDR3 coding sequence is TGCGCCAGCAGCTTTAACGGGGGGGCGAACAATGAGCAGTTCTTC.

This clone has a single count. The chain employs TRBV7-2 and TRBJ1-4; 7 bases agree with TRBD1. This CDR3 is 15 amino acids long. Germline V gene sequence: CDR1 SGHTA, CDR2 FQGNSA. V lost 5 bases and J lost 7; bases outside the gene matches: 10. This CDR3 reads CASSPPEGAVEKLFF. The CDR3 nucleotides are TGTGCCAGCAGCCCGCCCGAGGGGGCGGTTGAAAAACTGTTTTTT.